Each of the 20 T cell receptor beta chains below was sequenced from the same sample in a study of read filtering for tumor transcriptome and immune sequencing. From 300 to 400 ng of RNA, a library with molecular barcoded alpha/delta and beta/gamma adaptors was made. TCRdb reprocessed the reads with MiXCR, giving one entry per CDR3 protein. The data show 43,000 or so distinct CDR3 sequences, about 12% seen once. Source material: a population of CD138-negative cells sorted from bone marrow. These receptor sequences come from a donor aged 40 or older with multiple myeloma.

In this sample, this clonotype turned up many times. The J gene is TRBJ1-1, the V gene TRBV7-2; D is unresolved. The CDR3 runs 13 residues. Trimming removed 3 bases from V and 4 bases from J, with 9 bases in between. CDR1 is SGHTA and CDR2 is FQGNSA in the germline V gene. CDR3 residues: CASSFRLLTEAFF. CDR3 DNA: TGTGCCAGCAGCTTCCGCCTACTCACTGAAGCTTTCTTT.

This clonotype was seen ten or more times. V gene TRBV9 combines with J gene TRBJ2-5, with 7 nucleotides matching TRBD1. The germline V gene has CDR1 SGDLS and CDR2 YYNGEE. The CDR3 has 15 amino acids. The trim removed 3 bases at V and 0 bases at J, leaving 5 bases unmatched. In nucleotides, the CDR3 is TGTGCCAGCAGCGCCCAGGGACAGTACCAAGAGACCCAGTACTTC. Translating gives CASSAQGQYQETQYF.

As to this clonotype: Given a far larger clone just one base away, this is likely a sequencing read error. The chain recombines TRBV12-3 or TRBV12-4 with TRBJ1-1, with no clear D. This CDR3 comprises 12 residues. The V and J ends lost 4 bases and 3 bases respectively, with 6 bases between them. The CDR3 DNA follows: TGTGCCAGCAGTTCAATTGACACTGAAGCTTTCTTT. Protein product: CASSSIDTEAFF.

In the case of this clonotype: A read error may explain this, as a much larger clone is one base away. The rearrangement links TRBV30 to TRBJ1-3; D is unresolved. The CDR3 is 12 amino acids. The germline V and J ends were trimmed by 5 bases and 0 bases, with 5 bases remaining between them. CDR1 GTSNPN and CDR2 SVGIG come from the germline V gene (reference sequence). CDR3 bases: TGTGCCTGGGGCGCCTCTGGAAACACCATATATTTT. It yields the protein CAWGASGNTIYF. The entire variable domain, with the rest obtained from reference TRBV30 and TRBJ1-3, is as follows: SQTIHQWPATLVQPVGSPLSLECTVEGTSNPNLYWYRQAAGRGLQLLFYSVGIGQISSEVPQNLSASRPQDRQFILSSKKLLLSDSGFYLCAWGASGNTIYFGEGSWLTVV.

Many counts were recorded for this clonotype. The rearrangement joins TRBV12-3 or TRBV12-4 to TRBJ1-1; no definite D call. Between the trimmed V and J ends, which lost 3 bases and 0 bases, there was a span of 5 bases. This CDR3 contains 13 residues. The CDR3 region has the DNA TGTGCCAGCAGTTTTCAGATGAACACTGAAGCTTTCTTT. Translation gives CASSFQMNTEAFF.

There are many counts of this clonotype. The J gene is TRBJ1-5, the V gene TRBV28; 10 bases align to TRBD1. The germline CDR1 and CDR2 sequences are MDHEN and SYDVKM. The V gene end was trimmed by 6 bases and the J gene end by 5 bases; junction bases not matched to a gene: 7. This CDR3 contains 15 residues. The CDR3 DNA is TGTGCCAGCAGATGGGGGACAGGGGCAGATCAGCCCCAGCATTTT. It is translated as CASRWGTGADQPQHF.

This clonotype was detected ten times or more. The chain uses TRBV18 and TRBJ1-2, with D possibly TRBD1 on 6 matching bases. V lost 0 bases and J lost 5, with 19 bases in between. CDR1 is KGHSH, CDR2 LQKENI, per germline. This CDR3 comprises 17 residues. The CDR3 DNA reads as TGTGCCAGCTCACCACCCAACCGGGTACAGGGAACTTATGGCTACACCTTC. Its protein product is CASSPPNRVQGTYGYTF.

This clonotype showed up just a few times. This clone may be a read error of a much larger clone one base away. The chain carries TRBV29-1 and TRBJ1-1; perhaps TRBD1 as D (5 bases). Germline V lookup: CDR1 SQVTM, CDR2 ANQGSEA. CDR3 length equals 12 residues. Here the CDR3 reads CGVVSGRTEAFF. The CDR3 nucleotides read TGCGGCGTTGTTTCAGGGCGAACTGAAGCTTTCTTT.

This clonotype has ten or more counts. The V and J genes are TRBV5-1 and TRBJ2-6; no clear D gene. The CDR3 runs 15 residues. In germline, CDR1 is SGHRS, CDR2 YFSETQ. Trimming stripped 0 bases from V and 2 bases from J, with 6 bases between. The CDR3 nucleotides read TGCGCCAGCAGCTTGGTCCAGACTGGGGCCAACGTCCTGACTTTC. Encoded protein: CASSLVQTGANVLTF.

In this sample, this clonotype turned up many times. The chain couples TRBV4-3 to TRBJ2-5; D gene unclear. Looked up from germline, CDR1 is LGHNA and CDR2 is YSLEER. CDR3 size: 15 residues. V lost 1 base and J 5 bases, leaving 14 bases between the germline ends. CDR3 sequence: CASSQVVDFRETQYF. CDR3 DNA: TGCGCCAGCAGCCAAGTAGTTGACTTTCGGGAGACCCAGTACTTC.

This clonotype was counted at least ten times. This sequence joins TRBV6-5 and TRBJ1-1; TRBD1 might be the D (6 bases). This CDR3 is 15 amino acids long. From germline, CDR1 is MNHEY and CDR2 SVGAGI. The V end was cut by 8 bases, the J end by 5 bases, with 21 bases between. The CDR3 protein is CASRVNGLGATEAFF. The CDR3 DNA reads as TGTGCCAGCCGAGTAAATGGCCTGGGGGCAACTGAAGCTTTCTTT.

This clonotype came up many times. V and J are TRBV7-9 and TRBJ2-2; D is unresolved. Germline V gene sequence: CDR1 SEHNR, CDR2 FQNEAQ (reference sequence). The CDR3 is 14 residues long. Trimming removed 2 bases from V and 0 bases from J, with 4 bases in between. For the CDR3, the DNA is TGTGCCAGCAGCTTAAGCCCGAACACCGGGGAGCTGTTTTTT. Residues: CASSLSPNTGELFF.

As to this clonotype: The conserved phenylalanine or tryptophan normally closing the CDR3 is absent here, so this likely arose from a read error. V gene TRBV7-3 combines with J gene TRBJ2-3, with D possibly matching TRBD2 (6 bases). Germline loops: CDR1 SGHTA, CDR2 FQGTGA. The CDR3 has 15 residues. V lost 5 bases to trimming and J lost 4 bases, with 16 bases between them. The CDR3 DNA is TGTGCCAGCAGCCCGAGGGGAGCGGGCGCAGATACGCAGTATTCT. This codes for CASSPRGAGADTQYS.

This clonotype was detected ten times or more. The V call is TRBV5-1, the J call TRBJ2-2; no definite D call. The ends were cut back, 0 bases at V and 2 bases at J, with 5 bases in the middle. Germline lookup yields CDR1 SGHRS and CDR2 YFSETQ. The CDR3 loop spans 14 amino acids. CDR3 loop: CASSLGDNTGELFF. The CDR3 DNA reads TGCGCCAGCAGCTTGGGGGATAACACCGGGGAGCTGTTTTTT.

This clonotype turned up a few times. One base away lies a much larger clone, so this may be a sequencing read error. The chain recombines TRBV20-1 with TRBJ2-2, with 9 bases fitting TRBD2. Germline V gene sequence: CDR1 DFQATT, CDR2 SNEGSKA (reference sequence). The CDR3 consists of 16 residues. V lost 4 bases to trimming and J lost 1 base; unmatched junction nucleotides: 7. The CDR3 here is CSATRVAGENTGELFF. The CDR3 DNA follows: TGCAGTGCTACCCGCGTAGCGGGAGAGAACACCGGGGAGCTGTTTTTT.

This clonotype has at least ten counts. The V call is TRBV5-1, the J call TRBJ2-2, with D perhaps being TRBD1 or TRBD2 (5 bases each). The germline gives CDR1 SGHRS, CDR2 YFSETQ. V gave up 4 bases and J gave up 4 bases, with 14 bases separating them. The CDR3 has 15 residues. For the CDR3, the DNA is TGCGCCAGCAGCGACAGCCGGGACCTCACCGGGGAGCTGTTTTTT. Translating it yields CASSDSRDLTGELFF.

J is TRBJ1-2 and V is TRBV20-1, with D perhaps TRBD1 (5 bases). V shed 3 bases and J shed 5 bases, with 10 bases lying between them. Looked up from germline, CDR1 is DFQATT and CDR2 is SNEGSKA (reference sequence). This CDR3 comprises 12 residues. This chain's CDR3 is CSASGTEYGYTF. The CDR3 DNA sequence: TGCAGTGCTAGTGGGACGGAGTATGGCTACACCTTC.

This clonotype was picked up many times. The genes are TRBV4-1 and TRBJ2-1, with 10 bases lining up with TRBD1. The CDR3 is 17 amino acids. Germline V gene sequence: CDR1 MGHRA, CDR2 YSYEKL. Trimming cost V 1 base and J 6 bases; bases outside gene matches: 9. CDR3 bases: TGCGCCAGCAGCCAAGCCTTTATCGGACAGGGGGTCAATGAGCAGTTCTTC. It is translated as CASSQAFIGQGVNEQFF.

On this clonotype: It may be a read error: a sequence one base away is much more abundant. The chain has TRBV7-3 and TRBJ2-2; 14 bases line up with TRBD2. The CDR3 is made up of 18 amino acids. Germline CDR1 SGHTA, CDR2 FQGTGA. The DNA for the CDR3 is TGTGCCAGCAGCAAACAGGGACTAGCGGGAGAGAACACCGGGGAGCTGGTTTTT. It codes for CASSKQGLAGENTGELVF.

The chain links TRBV3-1 to TRBJ1-3; no definite D call. The ends were cut back, 11 bases at V and 0 bases at J, with 20 bases in the middle. This CDR3 has 16 amino acids. Germline V gene sequence: CDR1 LGHDT, CDR2 YNNKEL (reference sequence). CDR3 sequence: CACTSRFESSGNTIYF. CDR3 nucleotide sequence: TGTGCCTGTACCAGTCGGTTCGAGAGCTCTGGAAACACCATATATTTT.